These 27 T cell receptor beta chains came from one sample sequenced in a study of Ad26.COV2.S vaccination and SARS-CoV-2 variants. Assay used: immunoSEQ multiplex PCR; TCRdb lists only in-frame clones, some missing. The table lists approximately 410,000 clones, 70% to 90% of them singletons. Documented treatment: about 20 received Ad26.COV2.S at low or high dose, single or two shots; about 5 received placebo; per-sample allocation not given. Day 63 following the first vaccine or placebo injection was when the samples were taken. Sequenced here: peripheral blood, sampled in a trial of Ad26.COV2.S vaccine versus placebo. These TCRs come from a person aged 18 to 65 who received the Ad26.COV2.S COVID-19 vaccine or a placebo.

In nucleotides, the CDR3 is TGTGCCAGCAGTGAAGGGCCCGTTCAAGAGACCCAGTACTTC. As protein: CASSEGPVQETQYF. The gene calls are TRBV6-1 and TRBJ2-5, with unresolved D. Germline lookup yields CDR1 MNHNS and CDR2 SASEGT. The CDR3 contains 14 residues. Trimming cost V 1 base and J 2 bases, with 8 bases left between them.

This clone was counted once. The chain has TRBV4-2 and TRBJ1-2, with a tentative D call TRBD1 (6 bases). Trimming left V 1 base short and J 2 bases short, with 17 bases between. This CDR3 spans 17 amino acids. Germline V CDR1 and CDR2: LGHNA, YNFKEQ. The DNA for the CDR3 is TGTGCCAGCAGCCAAGTCGGTCTCAGGGGCGAGAACTATGGCTACACCTTC. It encodes CASSQVGLRGENYGYTF.

The chain uses TRBV6-2 or TRBV6-3 and TRBJ1-4, with no clear D. Germline-derived CDR1 and CDR2 are MNHEY and SVGEGT. Trimming shortened V by 0 bases and J by 4 bases, and 9 bases separated the two germline ends. CDR3 length: 15 amino acids. The CDR3 region is CASSYSIGVNEKLFF. The DNA for the CDR3 is TGTGCCAGCAGTTACTCGATCGGGGTTAATGAAAAACTGTTTTTT.

The V call is TRBV3-1 (or the pseudogene TRBV3-2), the J call TRBJ1-2, with 9 bases aligning to TRBD1. This CDR3 is built from 15 residues. Germline assignment: CDR1 LGHDT and CDR2 YNNKEL (reference sequence). Unmatched junction bases numbered 10, after V lost 1 base and J lost 10 bases. The CDR3 region has the DNA TGTGCCAGCAGCCAAGCCGGGACAGGGAATAGGGACTACACCTTC. Its protein product is CASSQAGTGNRDYTF.

The chain has TRBV5-1 and TRBJ2-1; D unresolved. V gave up 0 bases and J gave up 0 bases, with 10 bases separating them. CDR1 SGHRS and CDR2 YFSETQ come from the germline V gene. This CDR3 has 16 residues. Here the CDR3 reads CASSLGRVVSYNEQFF. The CDR3 DNA is TGCGCCAGCAGCTTGGGTAGGGTGGTCTCCTACAATGAGCAGTTCTTC.

This chain links TRBV19 with TRBJ1-2, with a possible D match to TRBD1 (5 bases). Germline V gene lookup returns CDR1 LNHDA and CDR2 SQIVND (reference sequence). The V end lost 6 bases, the J end lost 4 bases, and 15 bases lay between the germline ends. CDR3 length equals 14 residues. This chain's CDR3 is CASSRHAQGYGYTF. The CDR3 DNA reads as TGTGCCAGTAGCCGACACGCTCAGGGCTATGGCTACACCTTC.

The chain joins TRBV4-1 to TRBJ1-3; TRBD1 might be the D (5 bases). V was cut by 1 base and J by 2 bases, with 9 bases left in between. The CDR3 consists of 15 residues. Germline V CDR1 and CDR2: MGHRA, YSYEKL. Written as DNA, the CDR3 is TGCGCCAGCAGCCAAGGGGGGTGGGCTGGAAACACCATATATTTT. Protein: CASSQGGWAGNTIYF.

This chain uses TRBV30 with TRBJ1-5, with no clear D. V lost 1 base to trimming and J lost 1 base, with 11 bases between them. Germline V lookup: CDR1 GTSNPN, CDR2 SVGIG (reference sequence). This CDR3 contains 15 residues. The CDR3 is CAWSAPGFSNQPQHF. In nucleotides, the CDR3 is TGTGCCTGGAGTGCCCCGGGGTTCAGCAATCAGCCCCAGCATTTT.

This clone was found a few times. The J gene is TRBJ1-4, the V gene TRBV14; 7 nucleotides agree with TRBD1. CDR1 is SGHDN and CDR2 is FVKESK in the germline V gene. V trimming: 4 bases; J trimming: 5 bases; junction bases outside the gene matches: 7. This CDR3 comprises 15 residues. Written as DNA, the CDR3 is TGTGCCAGCAGCCCGGGACAGATTGTGAATGAAAAACTGTTTTTT. Amino acid sequence: CASSPGQIVNEKLFF. The full variable domain, completed using reference TRBV14 and TRBJ1-4, is EAGVTQFPSHSVIEKGQTVTLRCDPISGHDNLYWYRRVMGKEIKFLLHFVKESKQDESGMPNNRFLAERTGGTYSTLKVQPAELEDSGVYFCASSPGQIVNEKLFFGSGTQLSVL.

The V and J genes are TRBV28 and TRBJ2-6, with 9 bases fitting TRBD1. Germline CDR1 reads MDHEN; CDR2 reads SYDVKM. V lost 5 bases, J lost 3 bases, and 8 bases stayed unmatched. The CDR3 consists of 17 residues. CDR3 nucleotide sequence: TGTGCCAGCAGTGCGTACAGGGGGCGCGATGGGGCCAACGTCCTGACTTTC. Protein product: CASSAYRGRDGANVLTF.

V gene TRBV28 combines with J gene TRBJ1-4; a weak D match, TRBD1 (5 bases). This CDR3 is 12 amino acids long. Trimming removed 11 bases at V and 8 bases at J, with 15 bases between. Germline V CDR1 and CDR2: MDHEN, SYDVKM. The CDR3 loop is CAVFGGGEKLFF. In DNA form, the CDR3 reads TGTGCCGTCTTTGGGGGTGGAGAAAAACTGTTTTTT.

The V gene is TRBV21-1, the J gene TRBJ1-6; TRBD1 was called by the table and not checked on the DNA. TRBV21-1 is given as a pseudogene. The CDR3 sequence is 19 residues long. CDR3: CASSNRDRTSRSYNSPLHF. In DNA, the CDR3 is TGTGCCAGCAGCAACCGGGACAGGACATCGAGATCCTATAATTCACCCCTCCACTTT.

This chain connects TRBV19 to TRBJ1-1, with a weak D call TRBD1 (5 bases). This CDR3 has 12 residues. Between the trimmed V and J ends, which lost 8 bases and 4 bases, there was a span of 11 bases. Germline V gene data show CDR1 as LNHDA and CDR2 as SQIVND (reference sequence). CDR3 amino acids: CASRSGGTEAFF. The CDR3 DNA is TGTGCCAGTCGGTCCGGGGGCACTGAAGCTTTCTTT.

The chain carries TRBV4-3 and TRBJ2-5; TRBD2 agrees at 8 bases. V trimming: 1 base; J trimming: 2 bases; junction bases outside the gene matches: 9. The length of the CDR3 is 17 residues. Germline lookup yields CDR1 LGHNA and CDR2 YSLEER. The CDR3 spells CASSQGLGRGAQETQYF. In nucleotides, the CDR3 is TGCGCCAGCAGCCAAGGTCTGGGGCGGGGGGCACAAGAGACCCAGTACTTC.

This rearrangement joins TRBV7-2 to TRBJ1-2; 7 bases are a match to TRBD1. Germline V gene data show CDR1 as SGHTA and CDR2 as FQGNSA. Trimming removed 2 bases from V and 6 bases from J; junction bases left unmatched: 6. The CDR3 is made up of 14 amino acids. The CDR3 coding sequence is TGTGCCAGCAGCTTACTTCGGGACAGAGATGGCTACACCTTC. Translated, it gives CASSLLRDRDGYTF.

The V and J genes are TRBV3-1 (or the pseudogene TRBV3-2) and TRBJ2-2; D is unclear. The ends were cut back, 0 bases at V and 2 bases at J, with 7 bases in the middle. The V gene's germline CDR1 is LGHDT and CDR2 YNNKEL (reference sequence). The CDR3 sequence is 15 residues long. The CDR3 region is CASSQEAANTGELFF. The CDR3 region has the DNA TGTGCCAGCAGCCAAGAAGCAGCCAACACCGGGGAGCTGTTTTTT.

The chain is built from TRBV11-2 and TRBJ2-1; 9 bases are shared with TRBD1. CDR1 and CDR2 from the germline V gene are SGHAT and FQNNGV. Trimming cost V 5 bases and J 3 bases; bases outside gene matches: 11. The CDR3 extends over 17 amino acids. The CDR3 sequence is CASSPMVLGQGYNEQFF. The CDR3 coding sequence is TGTGCCAGCAGCCCCATGGTATTGGGACAGGGCTACAATGAGCAGTTCTTC.

The V gene is TRBV7-8, the J gene TRBJ2-7, with D possibly being TRBD1 (5 bases). The CDR3 runs 12 residues. V was clipped by 5 bases and J by 1 base, with 6 bases between them. Looked up from germline, CDR1 is SGHVS and CDR2 is FQNEAQ. The CDR3 region is CASSPGSYEQYF. In DNA, the CDR3 is TGTGCCAGCAGCCCAGGGTCCTACGAGCAGTACTTC.

The V and J genes are TRBV29-1 and TRBJ2-1; TRBD1 aligns across 8 bases. The germline V gene has CDR1 SQVTM and CDR2 ANQGSEA. The ends lost 0 bases at V and 15 bases at J; junction bases unmatched: 13. The CDR3 sequence is 14 residues long. CDR3 sequence (DNA): TGCAGCGTTGAAGAGGGACAGGAAGTAGGTCGGTGGTTCTTC. It is translated as CSVEEGQEVGRWFF.

The V call is TRBV29-1, the J call TRBJ2-6; D is unresolved. Trimming removed 1 base from V and 0 bases from J, with 7 bases in between. The CDR3 length is 15 residues. In germline, CDR1 is SQVTM, CDR2 ANQGSEA. CDR3 sequence (DNA): TGCAGCGTTGAAGTAAGGAGCTCTGGGGCCAACGTCCTGACTTTC. Translated, it gives CSVEVRSSGANVLTF.

The chain uses TRBV5-6 and TRBJ1-5; D ambiguous. The CDR3 has 13 amino acids. V lost 1 base and J 5 bases, leaving 7 bases between the germline ends. In germline, CDR1 is SGHDT, CDR2 YYEEEE. The CDR3 DNA follows: TGTGCCAGCAGCTTGACGGCGGATCAGCCCCAGCATTTT. Residues: CASSLTADQPQHF.

The chain combines TRBV4-2 with TRBJ2-1; the D is unclear. In germline, CDR1 is LGHNA, CDR2 YNFKEQ. V dropped 1 base and J dropped 8 bases, with 15 bases sitting between them. The CDR3 runs 15 residues. The CDR3 sequence is CASSQARPPAYEQFF. The CDR3 nucleotides are TGTGCCAGCAGCCAAGCGAGGCCCCCGGCCTATGAGCAGTTCTTC.

V gene TRBV6-6 combines with J gene TRBJ2-3, with 11 positions matching TRBD2. Losses at the gene ends were 2 bases for V and 5 bases for J; bases not matched to a gene: 3. This CDR3 has 15 residues. Germline CDR1 is MNHNY and CDR2 is SVGAGI (reference sequence). The CDR3 spells CASSYRLAGRDTQYF. For the CDR3, the DNA is TGTGCCAGCAGTTACCGACTAGCGGGGAGAGATACGCAGTATTTT.

This clone was counted between two and nine times. The chain is built from TRBV5-6 and TRBJ2-3; 8 nucleotides line up with TRBD2. The CDR3 runs to 16 residues. The germline V gene encodes CDR1 SGHDT and CDR2 YYEEEE. Trimming cost V 3 bases and J 4 bases; bases outside gene matches: 10. The CDR3 DNA sequence: TGTGCCAGCAGCTGGTTAGCGGGGCTAGGAGCAGATACGCAGTATTTT. The encoded protein is CASSWLAGLGADTQYF.

The CDR3 reads CASSRERETQYF. The CDR3 bases are TGTGCCAGCAGTCGCGAAAGGGAGACCCAGTACTTC. The V and J genes are TRBV12-3 or TRBV12-4 and TRBJ2-5; D unclear. Trimming cost V 5 bases and J 5 bases, with 9 bases left between them. CDR3 size: 12 residues.

Worth noting for this clone: Sequence at one end of the junction differs from germline and may be a read error. The chain joins TRBV6-2 or TRBV6-3 to TRBJ2-3; 9 bases are shared with TRBD2. Germline lookup yields CDR1 MNHEY and CDR2 SVGEGT. The CDR3 runs to 15 residues. In nucleotides, the CDR3 is TGTGCCGGCAGCGGGGGGCGGTGGAGCACAGATACGCAGTATTTT. Translated: CAGSGGRWSTDTQYF.

The chain recombines TRBV3-1 (or the pseudogene TRBV3-2) with TRBJ1-5; 7 bases are a match to TRBD1. There are 16 residues in the CDR3. The V and J ends lost 4 bases and 7 bases, in that order; junction bases with no gene match: 13. In germline, CDR1 is LGHDT, CDR2 YNNKEL (reference sequence). This chain's CDR3 is CASSPGQTDTDQPQHF. Written as DNA, the CDR3 is TGTGCCAGCAGCCCGGGACAGACAGATACCGACCAGCCCCAGCATTTT.